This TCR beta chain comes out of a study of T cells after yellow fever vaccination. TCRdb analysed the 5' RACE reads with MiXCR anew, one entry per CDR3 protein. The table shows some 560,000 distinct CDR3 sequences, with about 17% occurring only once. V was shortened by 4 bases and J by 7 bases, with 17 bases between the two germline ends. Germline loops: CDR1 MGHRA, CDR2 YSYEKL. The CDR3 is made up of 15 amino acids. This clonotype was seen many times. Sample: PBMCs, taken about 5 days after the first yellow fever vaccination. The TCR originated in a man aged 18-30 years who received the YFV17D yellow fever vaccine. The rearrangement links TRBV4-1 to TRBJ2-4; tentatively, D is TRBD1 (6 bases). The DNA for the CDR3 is TGCGCCAGCAGCCGAACCCAGGGGCTGAACAACATTCAGTACTTC. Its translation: CASSRTQGLNNIQYF.